The 11 T cell receptor beta chains presented below share a single source sample, sequenced in a study of T cell clones after liver transplantation. Only in-frame clones appear in the TCRdb table, and some are missing; sequencing was by immunoSEQ multiplex PCR. Of just over 9,000 clones listed, 60% to 80% are singletons. The sequenced sample was CD8+ T cells from blood, obtained before liver transplant. The receptors were sampled from a human donor who received a liver transplant.

The chain links TRBV5-6 to TRBJ1-1; TRBD1 aligns across 8 bases. Trimming took 3 bases from V and 0 from J; bases not matched to a gene: 7. This CDR3 contains 16 residues. The germline V gene encodes CDR1 SGHDT and CDR2 YYEEEE. The CDR3 DNA is TGTGCCAGCAGCTATGGACAGGGTTGGATGAACACTGAAGCTTTCTTT. Protein: CASSYGQGWMNTEAFF.

J is TRBJ1-2 and V is TRBV13; D may be TRBD1 (5 bases). CDR1 and CDR2 (germline): PRHDT, FYEKMQ (reference sequence). The V end was cut by 4 bases, the J end by 8 bases, with 11 bases between. This CDR3 has 12 residues. In nucleotides, the CDR3 is TGTGCCAGCAGCTGGGGCCCTAGGGGCTACACCTTC. Its translation is CASSWGPRGYTF.

This clone has a single count. The V gene is TRBV12-5, the J gene TRBJ1-2; D ambiguous. The V gene lost 1 base and the J gene lost 4 bases, with 10 bases spanning the gap. The CDR3 sequence is 14 residues long. CDR1 and CDR2 (germline): LGHNT, FRNRAP. The CDR3 spells CASGLERAGYGYTF. The CDR3 DNA follows: TGTGCTAGTGGTTTGGAGCGGGCGGGCTATGGCTACACCTTC.

The V gene is TRBV6-4, the J gene TRBJ2-2; TRBD2 agrees at 11 bases. The length of the CDR3 is 18 residues. Losses at the gene ends were 3 bases for V and 0 bases for J; bases not matched to a gene: 6. CDR1 is MRHNA and CDR2 is SNTAGT in the germline V gene. The CDR3 region is CASSEGPSGGTNTGELFF. The CDR3 DNA is TGTGCCAGCAGTGAAGGTCCTAGCGGGGGGACGAACACCGGGGAGCTGTTTTTT.

The count of this clone is one. The J gene is TRBJ2-2, the V gene TRBV5-4; no definite D call. Deletions cut 4 bases from V and 0 bases from J, with 10 bases between. The CDR3 has 15 residues. The germline CDR1 and CDR2 sequences are SGHNT and YYREEE (reference sequence). CDR3 region: CASSPRAPNTGELFF. The CDR3 nucleotides are TGTGCCAGCAGCCCCCGAGCCCCGAACACCGGGGAGCTGTTTTTT.

The chain joins TRBV6-5 to TRBJ2-1; no firm D call. The CDR3 sequence is 16 residues long. Germline CDR1 reads MNHEY; CDR2 reads SVGAGI. Trimming left V 0 bases short and J 1 base short, with 10 bases between. CDR3 loop: CASSYSMGWSYNEQFF. The CDR3 DNA reads TGTGCCAGCAGTTACTCGATGGGGTGGTCCTACAATGAGCAGTTCTTC.

This rearrangement joins TRBV7-9 to TRBJ2-7, with a possible D match to TRBD1 (5 bases). The CDR3 has 14 amino acids. Between the trimmed V and J ends, which lost 5 bases and 2 bases, there was a span of 13 bases. Germline CDR1 reads SEHNR; CDR2 reads FQNEAQ (reference sequence). DNA of the CDR3: TGTGCCAGCAGCGCCCCAGACAGAACCTACGAGCAGTACTTC. Residues: CASSAPDRTYEQYF.

This chain links TRBV6-5 with TRBJ1-2; D unresolved. This CDR3 region has 13 residues. The V end was cut by 7 bases, the J end by 7 bases, with 16 bases between. CDR1 is MNHEY, CDR2 SVGAGI, per germline. In DNA form, the CDR3 reads TGTGCCAGCAACCCCGGGGTTACCTTTGGCTACACCTTC. Translated, it gives CASNPGVTFGYTF.

The chain links TRBV15 to TRBJ2-3, with D possibly being TRBD2 (6 bases). The CDR3 runs to 16 residues. Germline lookup yields CDR1 LNHNV and CDR2 YYDKDF (reference sequence). V was trimmed by 4 bases and J by 6 bases, leaving 20 bases between them. CDR3 DNA: TGTGCCACCAGCATTCTGCTCGGGACCGGGGGTGATACGCAGTATTTT. As protein: CATSILLGTGGDTQYF.

This rearrangement joins TRBV5-1 to TRBJ2-7; possibly TRBD1 for D (6 bases). This CDR3 comprises 12 residues. V was shortened by 4 bases and J by 6 bases, with 11 bases between the two germline ends. Germline V gene lookup returns CDR1 SGHRS and CDR2 YFSETQ. CDR3 bases: TGCGCCAGCAGCCAACGAGGGGGCGAGCAGTACTTC. This encodes CASSQRGGEQYF.

This chain links TRBV5-4 with TRBJ2-7; a possible D gene is TRBD1 (6 bases). The CDR3 spans 13 residues. Germline V lookup: CDR1 SGHNT, CDR2 YYREEE (reference sequence). Trimming shortened V by 3 bases and J by 3 bases, and 10 bases separated the two germline ends. The chain's CDR3 is CASSWGPGYEQYF. DNA of the CDR3: TGTGCCAGCAGCTGGGGGCCGGGCTACGAGCAGTACTTC.